This TCR beta chain stems from a study of cytomegalovirus exposure and HLA in healthy donors. Study-level findings and limits: In vitro confirmation showed a few CMV-associated chains to be CMV antigen specific. A likely sequencing artifact accounted for one observed cluster of highly shared sequence variants. The listing of approximately 160 TCR beta chains classed them as cytomegalovirus-associated.

Regarding this clone: Its antigen is not identified.

PCR involved 60 Vbeta and 13 Jbeta primers. Profiled with immunoSEQ multiplex PCR; TCRdb holds only in-frame clones, not every one. Here the sample spans 85,000 to 90,000 clones, around 76% being singletons. The CDR3 is made up of 14 amino acids. The germline V gene has CDR1 SGHTA and CDR2 FQGTGA. The V end lost 2 bases, the J end lost 3 bases, and 7 bases lay between the germline ends. The chain links TRBV7-3 to TRBJ2-2; possibly TRBD2 for D (6 bases). The sequenced sample consisted of PBMCs. This sequence was found in a man aged 30 to 45 in good health and CMV-seropositive. The CDR3 loop reads CASSLGGDTGELFF. The DNA of the CDR3 is TGTGCCAGCAGCTTAGGCGGGGACACCGGGGAGCTGTTTTTT.